This T cell receptor (beta chain) was captured by sequencing in a study of shared clonotypes between healthy human individuals. Assay used: immunoSEQ multiplex PCR; TCRdb lists only in-frame clones, some missing. The sample lists roughly 510,000 clones, around 79% seen once, with around an eighth in the top ten. Trimming stripped 3 bases from V and 1 base from J, with 13 bases between. The CDR3 has 15 amino acids. Per the germline V gene, CDR1 is SEHNR and CDR2 is FQNEAQ (reference sequence). This receptor was obtained from a woman aged 40 to 50 in good health. Some clones in this sample may be carry-over from other donors' samples. The material sequenced was PBMCs. The gene calls are TRBV7-9 and TRBJ2-7, with a tentative D call TRBD2 (6 bases). In DNA form, the CDR3 reads TGTGCCAGCAGCTTTTCCGGGAGTGGTTCCTACGAGCAGTACTTC. It codes for CASSFSGSGSYEQYF.